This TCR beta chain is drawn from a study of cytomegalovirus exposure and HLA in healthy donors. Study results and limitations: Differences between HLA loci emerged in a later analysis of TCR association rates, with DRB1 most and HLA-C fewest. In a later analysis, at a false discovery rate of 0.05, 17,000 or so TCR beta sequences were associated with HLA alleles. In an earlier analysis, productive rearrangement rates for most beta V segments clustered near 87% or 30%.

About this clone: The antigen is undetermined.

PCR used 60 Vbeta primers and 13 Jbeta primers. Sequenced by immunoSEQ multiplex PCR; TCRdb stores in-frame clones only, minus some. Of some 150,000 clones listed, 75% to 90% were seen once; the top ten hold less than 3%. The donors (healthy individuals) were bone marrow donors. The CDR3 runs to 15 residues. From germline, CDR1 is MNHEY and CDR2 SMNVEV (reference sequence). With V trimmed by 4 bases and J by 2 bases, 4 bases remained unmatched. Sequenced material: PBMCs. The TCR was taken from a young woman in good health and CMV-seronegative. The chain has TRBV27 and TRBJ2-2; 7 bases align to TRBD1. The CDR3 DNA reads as TGTGCCAGCAGTTGGACAGGCGATAACACCGGGGAGCTGTTTTTT. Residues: CASSWTGDNTGELFF.